The rows below give T cell receptor beta chains drawn from one sample of a study of OX40 agonist ivuxolimab in advanced cancers. Produced via immunoSEQ multiplex PCR; TCRdb's table is partial and in-frame only. The repertoire holds approximately 98,000 clones, with approximately 80% as singletons. This sample comprised CD4+ or CD8+ T cells sorted from blood, obtained in a trial of the OX40 agonist ivuxolimab. These receptors all stem from an adult with an advanced solid tumor such as melanoma, head and neck, liver or kidney cancer. CDR3s include the opening cysteine and the closing phenylalanine or tryptophan. A D gene is named only where the DNA matches it firmly. The size field is filled for only some rows; it gives once, few, many or a size class.

CDR3	DNA	size	D	V	J
CASSVRGGVAGAIDTQYF	TGTGCCAGCAGCGTCCGGGGAGGGGTAGCGGGGGCGATAGATACGCAGTATTTT	NA	TRBD2	TRBV9	TRBJ2-3
CASSLVGQKANYGYTF	TGTGCCAGCAGCTTGGTGGGACAGAAAGCTAACTATGGCTACACCTTC	NA	TRBD1	TRBV5-6	TRBJ1-2
CASSVTGPSAEAFF	TGCGCCAGCAGTGTGACAGGCCCCTCCGCTGAAGCTTTCTTT	NA	NA	TRBV10-2	TRBJ1-1
CASSLRVQDSPLHF	TGCGCCAGCAGCTTGCGGGTACAGGATTCACCCCTCCACTTT	NA	NA	TRBV5-1	TRBJ1-6
CASQGTGATYEQYF	TGTGCCAGTCAGGGAACAGGAGCAACCTACGAGCAGTACTTC	NA	NA	TRBV6-5	TRBJ2-7
CASSPGGELFF	TGTGCCAGCAGCCCCGGAGGGGAGCTGTTTTTT	NA	NA	TRBV7-9	TRBJ2-2
CASSPGTGFSEQYF	TGTGCCAGCAGCCCCGGGACAGGCTTTTCCGAGCAGTACTTC	medium-sized	TRBD1	TRBV7-2	TRBJ2-7
CASSQEGTKEQYF	TGCGCCAGCAGCCAGGAAGGGACCAAAGAGCAGTACTTC	NA	NA	TRBV4-3	TRBJ2-7
CASSLVGGGSYNEQFF	TGTGCCAGCAGCTTGGTAGGTGGAGGCTCCTACAATGAGCAGTTCTTC	NA	NA	TRBV5-4	TRBJ2-1
CASSLRTGDTGELFF	TGCGCCAGCAGCTTAAGGACAGGGGACACCGGGGAGCTGTTTTTT	once	TRBD1	TRBV5-1	TRBJ2-2
CASSAPGQNTGELFF	TGCGCCAGCAGCGCCCCGGGACAAAACACCGGGGAGCTGTTTTTT	NA	NA	TRBV4-1	TRBJ2-2
CASRPTIPGIISNQPQHF	TGTGCCAGTAGACCCACAATACCAGGGATCATAAGCAATCAGCCCCAGCATTTT	NA	NA	TRBV19	TRBJ1-5
CASSQVGGAPGGYTF	TGCGCCAGCAGCCAAGTGGGAGGGGCGCCCGGGGGCTACACCTTC	NA	NA	TRBV4-3	TRBJ1-2
CASSLLAGGLDEQFF	TGTGCCAGCAGCCTGCTAGCGGGAGGCCTCGATGAGCAGTTCTTC	NA	TRBD2	TRBV7-8	TRBJ2-1
CASTSSGGELFF	TGTGCCAGCACCTCGAGTGGTGGGGAGCTGTTTTTT	NA	NA	TRBV25-1	TRBJ2-2
CASSYGSQSWEQYF	TGTGCCAGCAGTTATGGGTCCCAGTCCTGGGAGCAGTACTTC	few	NA	TRBV6-6	TRBJ2-7
CSVEDLRIAKNIQYF	TGCAGCGTTGAAGATCTTCGGATAGCCAAAAACATTCAGTACTTC	NA	NA	TRBV29-1	TRBJ2-4
CAIKGSVYGYTF	TGTGCCATCAAGGGGTCGGTCTATGGCTACACCTTC	once	NA	TRBV10-3	TRBJ1-2
CASSISYNEQFF	TGTGCCAGTAGTATTTCCTACAATGAGCAGTTCTTC	few	NA	TRBV19	TRBJ2-1
CASSSGQGRLYEQFF	TGTGCCAGCAGCTCCGGACAGGGGAGGTTGTATGAGCAGTTCTTC	NA	TRBD1	TRBV7-8	TRBJ2-1
CASSQAGNEQFF	TGTGCCAGCAGCCAAGCCGGAAATGAGCAGTTCTTC	NA	NA	TRBV14	TRBJ2-1
CASNPLGGEDTQYF	TGTGCCAGCAACCCCCTAGGGGGCGAAGATACGCAGTATTTT	NA	TRBD1	TRBV7-9	TRBJ2-3
CASSPTVVSSYEQYF	TGTGCCAGCAGCCCGACGGTCGTTAGCTCCTACGAGCAGTACTTC	NA	NA	TRBV7-9	TRBJ2-7
CASSAGTGDPYRETQYF	TGTGCCAGCAGTGCCGGGACAGGGGACCCATATCGGGAGACCCAGTACTTC	NA	TRBD1	TRBV2	TRBJ2-5
CASSSPQETQYF	TGCGCCAGCAGCTCACCTCAAGAGACCCAGTACTTC	NA	NA	TRBV5-1	TRBJ2-5
CSVATGTGYEQFF	TGCAGCGTTGCAACCGGGACAGGGTACGAGCAGTTCTTC	NA	TRBD1	TRBV29-1	TRBJ2-1
CASSARGLNTEAFF	TGTGCCAGCAGCGCCAGGGGGCTGAACACTGAAGCTTTCTTT	NA	TRBD1	TRBV2	TRBJ1-1
CASSFRGGDTEAFF	TGTGCCAGCAGCTTTAGAGGGGGCGACACTGAAGCTTTCTTT	NA	TRBD1	TRBV5-5	TRBJ1-1
CAISGPGSESSYNSPLHF	TGTGCCATCAGTGGCCCAGGGTCGGAGAGCTCCTATAATTCACCCCTCCACTTT	NA	NA	TRBV10-3	TRBJ1-6
CASKLEQYF	TGTGCCAGCAAGTTGGAGCAGTACTTC	few	NA	TRBV6-7	TRBJ2-7
CASSLTGNTEAFF	TGTGCCAGCAGTTTGACAGGGAACACTGAAGCTTTCTTT	NA	NA	TRBV27	TRBJ1-1
CAISPQGDEQFF	TGTGCCATCAGCCCACAGGGGGATGAGCAGTTCTTC	NA	TRBD1	TRBV10-3	TRBJ2-1
CASSLGARGTDTQYF	TGTGCCAGCAGCTTAGGAGCCAGAGGGACAGATACGCAGTATTTT	NA	NA	TRBV7-2	TRBJ2-3
CASSYSAGSGNTIYF	TGTGCCAGCAGTTACTCCGCGGGGTCTGGAAACACCATATATTTT	NA	NA	TRBV6-5	TRBJ1-3
CASSSTSGGYEQYF	TGTGCCAGCAGCTCAACTAGTGGCGGCTACGAGCAGTACTTC	NA	NA	TRBV7-2	TRBJ2-7
CAGSGGAHTDTQYF	TGTGCCGGTAGCGGGGGGGCCCACACAGATACGCAGTATTTT	NA	TRBD2	TRBV30	TRBJ2-3
CASSPTGTGSGNTIYF	TGTGCCAGCAGTCCTACAGGGACAGGCTCCGGAAACACCATATATTTT	NA	TRBD1	TRBV6-6	TRBJ1-3
CASSLGRGNYGYTF	TGTGCCAGCAGCTTGGGCAGGGGGAACTATGGCTACACCTTC	NA	TRBD1	TRBV5-6	TRBJ1-2
CASSFGADHGDQPQHF	TGTGCCAGCAGTTTCGGGGCGGACCACGGGGACCAGCCCCAGCATTTT	NA	NA	TRBV27	TRBJ1-5
CASSGTAPAYEQYF	TGTGCCAGCAGTGGGACGGCCCCGGCCTACGAGCAGTACTTC	few	NA	TRBV27	TRBJ2-7